What follows are 9 T cell receptor beta chains derived from one specimen sequenced in a study of T cells in Graves' hyperthyroidism and ophthalmopathy. There were TCR beta CDR3 regions amplified from RNA transcripts. Using the HTBI primer set, a first-round RT-PCR was run on the TCR CDR3. TCRdb called the multiplex PCR reads again in MiXCR, with one record for every CDR3 protein. The data contain some 490,000 distinct CDR3 sequences, 15% to 20% of them singletons. Sequenced input: blood. The receptors were sampled from a woman under 40 with Graves' ophthalmopathy.

This clonotype was seen a handful of times. One end of the junction varies from germline; a read error may be responsible. The chain links TRBV7-9 to TRBJ1-2, with 8 bases lining up with TRBD1. The CDR3 loop spans 15 amino acids. Germline loops: CDR1 SEHNR, CDR2 FQNEAQ (reference sequence). The CDR3 sequence is CANSLADRDYYGYTF. CDR3 sequence (DNA): TGTGCCAACAGCTTAGCGGACAGGGACTACTATGGCTACACCTTC.

There are a few counts of this clonotype. The chain employs TRBV10-2 and TRBJ2-1, with 13 bases that match TRBD2. The CDR3 totals 17 residues. V was clipped by 6 bases and J by 7 bases; unmatched bases: 12. Germline loops: CDR1 WSHSY, CDR2 SAAADI. The CDR3 loop is CASRQNRTSGSPNEQFF. CDR3 in DNA: TGCGCCAGCAGACAAAACCGGACTAGCGGGAGCCCTAATGAGCAGTTCTTC.

The rearrangement joins TRBV6-1 to TRBJ1-1; 9 bases are a match to TRBD1. The V segment lost 7 bases and the J segment 4 bases; nucleotides outside the gene matches: 4. This CDR3 is built from 13 residues. From germline, CDR1 is MNHNS and CDR2 SASEGT. The CDR3 region is CASTRQGGTEAFF. DNA of the CDR3: TGTGCCAGCACCCGACAGGGGGGCACTGAAGCTTTCTTT.

V usage is TRBV19 and J usage is TRBJ2-7; 13 nucleotides agree with TRBD2. The CDR3 spans 15 residues. Germline values: CDR1 LNHDA, CDR2 SQIVND (reference sequence). Unmatched junction bases numbered 8, after V lost 7 bases and J lost 5 bases. CDR3 DNA: TGTGCCAGTACCCGGACTAGCGGGAGTAACCACGAGCAGTACTTC. It is translated as CASTRTSGSNHEQYF.

This clonotype was observed at least ten times. The rearrangement uses TRBV5-1 and TRBJ1-1; D is possibly TRBD1 (5 bases). The V end was cut by 4 bases, the J end by 2 bases, with 18 bases between. From germline, CDR1 is SGHRS and CDR2 YFSETQ. This CDR3 comprises 16 residues. Written as DNA, the CDR3 is TGCGCCAGCAGCCAGACAGCATCCCGAAGTAACACTGAAGCTTTCTTT. This translates into CASSQTASRSNTEAFF.

This clonotype has a handful of counts. The chain joins TRBV6-2 or TRBV6-3 to TRBJ2-1; no clear D. CDR3 length: 14 residues. Germline values: CDR1 MNHEY, CDR2 SVGEGT. The V end lost 4 bases, the J end lost 7 bases, and 14 bases lay between the germline ends. The CDR3 reads CASSFGLRSNEQFF. The CDR3 DNA reads as TGTGCCAGCAGTTTCGGGCTCCGGAGTAATGAGCAGTTCTTC.

This clonotype was counted only a few times. The chain couples TRBV3-1 to TRBJ2-7, with 10 bases lining up with TRBD2. Germline V gene sequence: CDR1 LGHDT, CDR2 YNNKEL (reference sequence). Unmatched junction bases numbered 14, after V lost 1 base and J lost 2 bases. The CDR3 is made up of 19 amino acids. The CDR3: CASSQVGASGSFGTYEQYF. CDR3 nucleotides: TGTGCCAGCAGCCAAGTTGGGGCTAGCGGGAGTTTTGGCACCTACGAGCAGTACTTC.

In this sample, this clonotype turned up a few times. A much larger clone differs from this one at a single base, so this may be a read error. The chain joins TRBV7-2 to TRBJ2-7, with D perhaps TRBD1 (7 bases). The CDR3 runs 14 residues. CDR1 SGHTA and CDR2 FQGNSA come from the germline V gene. CDR3 coding DNA: TGTGCCAGCAGCTTAGCGCAGGGGGGCGGGGAGCAGCACTTC. As protein: CASSLAQGGGEQHF.

This clonotype has a count of ten or more. V is TRBV6-1 and J is TRBJ2-7; 11 nucleotides align to TRBD2. After removal of 7 bases from V and 7 bases from J, the junction contained 6 bases not matched to a gene. The CDR3 sequence is 13 residues long. Per germline, CDR1 MNHNS and CDR2 SASEGT. As DNA, the CDR3 is TGTGCCAGCAAACTAGCGGGAGTGGGGGAGCAGTACTTC. Protein product: CASKLAGVGEQYF.